Listed below are T cell receptor beta chains from one sample, sequenced in a study of T cells in tumors after PD-1 blockade. Repertoires were generated with immunoSEQ multiplex PCR, while TCRdb's copy carries only in-frame clones and drops some. The data show over 20,000 clones, with nearly 85% seen just once and roughly 12% held by the top ten. Material: PBMCs, obtained after anti-PD-1 treatment. The receptor set was obtained from a human donor with basal cell carcinoma. CDR3s include the opening cysteine and the closing phenylalanine or tryptophan. A D gene is named only where the DNA matches it firmly. Rows may omit the clone size; those that give it use once, few, many or a size class.

J	V	size	D	CDR3	DNA
TRBJ1-1	TRBV29-1	NA	NA	CSVFSGLVNTEAFF	TGCAGCGTATTCTCTGGACTGGTGAACACTGAAGCTTTCTTT
TRBJ2-7	TRBV7-2	once	TRBD1	CASSLVRDRVYEQYF	TGTGCCAGCAGCTTAGTCCGGGACAGGGTTTACGAGCAGTACTTC
TRBJ2-7	TRBV6-2/TRBV6-3	NA	TRBD1	CASSYMGQGSYEQYF	TGTGCCAGCAGTTACATGGGACAGGGATCCTACGAGCAGTACTTC
TRBJ2-2	TRBV5-1	large	TRBD1	CASSGTGGHGELFF	TGCGCCAGCAGCGGTACAGGGGGTCACGGGGAGCTGTTTTTT
TRBJ2-7	TRBV5-1	once	NA	CASSLRTAQSSYEQYF	TGCGCCAGCAGCCTTCGGACAGCCCAGAGCTCCTACGAGCAGTACTTC
TRBJ2-1	TRBV5-1	NA	TRBD1	CASSLGTGEFF	TGCGCCAGCAGCTTGGGGACAGGAGAGTTCTTC
TRBJ1-2	TRBV5-1	NA	TRBD1	CASTPGDRGHGYGYTF	TGCGCCAGCACCCCCGGTGATAGGGGGCATGGCTATGGCTACACCTTC
TRBJ1-1	TRBV7-9	few	NA	CASSPSWTSNTEAFF	TGTGCCAGCAGCCCTTCGTGGACATCGAACACTGAAGCTTTCTTT
TRBJ1-2	TRBV28	NA	NA	CASSGRTLGYTF	TGTGCCAGCAGCGGGAGGACTCTAGGCTACACCTTC
TRBJ1-1	TRBV5-1	NA	TRBD1	CASSSTGIGSGTEAFF	TGCGCCAGCAGCTCGACAGGGATTGGGAGCGGAACTGAAGCTTTCTTT
TRBJ2-3	TRBV7-3	NA	NA	CASSLSPGLSTDTQYF	TGTGCCAGCAGCTTATCACCAGGACTTAGCACAGATACGCAGTATTTT
TRBJ1-1	TRBV14	NA	NA	CASSQEYGITEAFF	TGTGCCAGCAGCCAAGAATACGGAATCACTGAAGCTTTCTTT
TRBJ1-2	TRBV2	NA	NA	CATSDSPNYGYTF	TGTGCCACCTCCGACAGTCCTAACTATGGCTACACCTTC
TRBJ1-1	TRBV7-3	NA	NA	CASSAQGRVTEAFF	TGTGCCAGCAGCGCACAGGGTCGAGTCACTGAAGCTTTCTTT
TRBJ2-1	TRBV6-7	once	NA	CASRPDQGGYNEQFF	TGTGCCAGCAGACCCGACCAGGGGGGCTACAATGAGCAGTTCTTC
TRBJ1-1	TRBV7-9	NA	NA	CASSLALGGGTEAFF	TGTGCCAGCAGCTTAGCCTTGGGGGGTGGCACTGAAGCTTTCTTT
TRBJ2-3	TRBV20-1	NA	NA	CSASRRASDTQYF	TGCAGTGCTAGTCGGAGGGCCTCAGATACGCAGTATTTT
TRBJ2-1	TRBV19	NA	TRBD2	CASSSSGYNEQFF	TGTGCCAGTAGTTCTAGCGGTTACAATGAGCAGTTCTTC
TRBJ2-2	TRBV6-2/TRBV6-3	once	NA	CASSYLGPETGELFF	TGTGCCAGCAGTTACTTGGGCCCAGAGACCGGGGAGCTGTTTTTT
TRBJ1-2	TRBV6-5	NA	TRBD1	CASSLGQGRYGYTF	TGTGCCAGCAGCCTAGGACAGGGGAGGTATGGCTACACCTTC
TRBJ1-5	TRBV2	NA	TRBD1	CASSDLAGGSNQPQHF	TGTGCCAGCAGTGATCTGGCAGGGGGCAGCAATCAGCCCCAGCATTTT
TRBJ2-5	TRBV3-1/TRBV3-2	NA	TRBD2	CASSQGVLAGGLQETQYF	TGTGCCAGCAGCCAAGGCGTACTAGCGGGGGGACTACAAGAGACCCAGTACTTC
TRBJ2-3	TRBV5-4	once	NA	CASSLGGGSTDTQYF	TGTGCCAGCAGCTTGGGTGGCGGAAGCACAGATACGCAGTATTTT
TRBJ1-6	TRBV5-4	NA	NA	CASSPSRDSPLHF	TGTGCCAGCAGCCCGTCTAGGGATTCACCCCTCCACTTT
TRBJ2-2	TRBV7-6	NA	NA	CASSLVQGGTGELFF	TGTGCCAGCAGCTTAGTACAGGGAGGCACCGGGGAGCTGTTTTTT